This T cell receptor (beta chain) was identified during a study of blood T cells in healthy people across ages. Notes on the study in general: Comparison with aged donors showed that long-lived donors had more naive CD4+ cells and higher diversity. Among T cells, TCR beta diversity per million cells dropped roughly linearly as age rose.

The use of a sample-barcoded 5' primer and a J-beta primer mix characterized a second PCR of about 7 to 12 cycles. A 12-random-nucleotide template-switch adaptor tagged each cDNA molecule. Every sample gave at least 3 million paired-end reads containing CDR3. Using its own MiXCR run on the 5' RACE reads, TCRdb lists one record per CDR3 protein. The sample lists about 680,000 distinct CDR3 sequences; roughly 50% were seen once. This clonotype was counted between two and nine times. The antigen is undetermined. After removal of 3 bases from V and 8 bases from J, the junction contained 10 bases not matched to a gene. CDR1 is MGHDK and CDR2 is SYGVNS in the germline V gene. The CDR3 loop spans 17 amino acids.

This rearrangement joins TRBV25-1 to TRBJ1-4; 12 bases match TRBD1. Sequencing was carried out using blood. The origin of this receptor is a woman in her sixties in good health. The CDR3 sequence is CASSDPGQGARMEKLFF. CDR3 bases: TGTGCCAGCAGTGACCCGGGACAGGGGGCTCGGATGGAAAAACTGTTTTTT.